The 30 T cell receptor beta chains below come from one sample, sequenced in a study of blood T cell repertoires in COVID-19. The protocol was immunoSEQ multiplex PCR, while the TCRdb copy is restricted to in-frame clones and leaves out a portion. The table lists more than 350,000 clones, 80% to 90% of them singletons. The sample consisted of PBMCs or T cells enriched from blood (not recorded which). All receptors come from a woman between 45 and 65 years old who had recovered from COVID-19.

The CDR3 loop is CAISPLGDRGSYEQYF. The CDR3 nucleotides read TGTGCCATCAGCCCCCTGGGGGACAGGGGCTCCTACGAGCAGTACTTC. V is TRBV10-3 and J is TRBJ2-7; 10 bases align to TRBD1. The CDR3 spans 16 residues. V lost 6 bases, J lost 0 bases, and 8 bases stayed unmatched. Germline CDR1 is ENHRY and CDR2 is SYGVKD.

This chain joins TRBV6-1 and TRBJ2-7; 9 bases agree with TRBD2. The CDR3 is 16 amino acids. Unmatched junction bases numbered 7, after V lost 1 base and J lost 3 bases. Germline loops: CDR1 MNHNS, CDR2 SASEGT. CDR3 nucleotide sequence: TGTGCCAGCAGTGAAGGGACAGCGGGGGGCTTCTACGAGCAGTACTTC. This translates into CASSEGTAGGFYEQYF.

The chain couples TRBV5-4 to TRBJ2-3, with a weak D call TRBD2 (5 bases). This CDR3 is built from 12 residues. Germline assignment: CDR1 SGHNT and CDR2 YYREEE (reference sequence). Between the trimmed V and J ends, which lost 4 bases and 6 bases, there was a span of 9 bases. CDR3 nucleotides: TGTGCCAGCAGCCAACTAGGGGATACGCAGTATTTT. Translated: CASSQLGDTQYF.

The chain joins TRBV4-3 to TRBJ2-3; 13 bases are a match to TRBD2. The V gene end was trimmed by 3 bases and the J gene end by 5 bases; junction bases not matched to a gene: 8. CDR1 and CDR2 (germline): LGHNA, YSLEER. CDR3 length: 17 residues. CDR3 protein: CASSHSTSGGARDTQYF. The CDR3 nucleotides read TGCGCCAGCAGCCACTCTACTAGCGGGGGGGCCAGAGATACGCAGTATTTT.

CDR3 nucleotides: TGTGCCACCAGCAGAGATGGTACTAGCGGGGGTTTCAATGAGCAGTTCTTC. Amino acid sequence: CATSRDGTSGGFNEQFF. This chain joins TRBV15 and TRBJ2-1; 11 nucleotides align to TRBD2. J gave up 6 bases and V 0 bases, and 7 bases lay outside the gene matches. Germline values: CDR1 LNHNV, CDR2 YYDKDF (reference sequence). CDR3 length equals 17 residues.

A few counts support this clone. V is TRBV28 and J is TRBJ1-1, with D unclear. V lost 6 bases and J lost 6, with 11 bases in between. The CDR3 is made up of 12 amino acids. Germline V lookup: CDR1 MDHEN, CDR2 SYDVKM. The CDR3 DNA follows: TGTGCCAGCAGCCCCGACTGGGCTGAAGCTTTCTTT. This translates into CASSPDWAEAFF.

The CDR3 DNA reads as TGTGCCAGCACCAGGGGGGACCGTCAGCCCCAGCATTTT. This sequence encodes CASTRGDRQPQHF. V gene TRBV12-3 or TRBV12-4 combines with J gene TRBJ1-5, with TRBD1 matching over 7 bases. J lost 6 bases, V lost 7 bases, and 6 bases had no gene match. This CDR3 region has 13 residues.

This clone was detected a few times. The genes are TRBV7-2 and TRBJ2-5, with 7 bases fitting TRBD2. The V segment lost 5 bases and the J segment 5 bases; nucleotides outside the gene matches: 8. The germline CDR1 and CDR2 sequences are SGHTA and FQGNSA. The CDR3 spans 14 residues. The CDR3 region is CASSPMAGVETQYF. DNA for the CDR3: TGTGCCAGCAGCCCTATGGCGGGGGTGGAGACCCAGTACTTC.

The J gene is TRBJ1-5, the V gene TRBV5-1, with 9 nucleotides matching TRBD1. V shed 4 bases and J 7 bases; nucleotides not matched to a gene: 6. Germline V gives CDR1 SGHRS, CDR2 YFSETQ. The CDR3 contains 14 residues. The CDR3 coding sequence is TGCGCCAGCAGCCTGACAGGGGGTCGACAGCCCCAGCATTTT. It is translated as CASSLTGGRQPQHF.

V usage is TRBV7-8 and J usage is TRBJ1-1; 7 positions agree with TRBD1. Unmatched junction bases numbered 9, after V lost 5 bases and J lost 3 bases. CDR1 and CDR2 (germline): SGHVS, FQNEAQ. CDR3 length equals 15 residues. CDR3 nucleotides: TGTGCCAGCAGCAATGACAGGGTATTGTACACTGAAGCTTTCTTT. It yields the protein CASSNDRVLYTEAFF.

This rearrangement joins TRBV7-2 to TRBJ2-1, with TRBD1 identical over 8 bases. Per germline, CDR1 SGHTA and CDR2 FQGNSA. Trimming removed 3 bases from V and 8 bases from J; junction bases left unmatched: 6. CDR3 length: 14 residues. The CDR3 region has the DNA TGTGCCAGCAGCTTCGGACAGGGTTGGGATGAGCAGTTCTTC. Protein: CASSFGQGWDEQFF.

The rearrangement uses TRBV9 and TRBJ1-2; the D gene is possibly TRBD1 (6 bases). Germline V lookup: CDR1 SGDLS, CDR2 YYNGEE. The ends were cut back, 0 bases at V and 7 bases at J, with 19 bases in the middle. This CDR3 region has 16 residues. CDR3 nucleotide sequence: TGTGCCAGCAGCGTAGGGTTTGGGGGCGGATCAGGTGGCTACACCTTC. The encoded protein is CASSVGFGGGSGGYTF.

This chain uses TRBV10-3 with TRBJ2-5, with D tentatively TRBD2 (6 bases). The CDR3 loop spans 13 amino acids. From germline, CDR1 is ENHRY and CDR2 SYGVKD. V was clipped by 7 bases and J by 6 bases, with 15 bases between them. DNA for the CDR3: TGTGCCATCAACCGGGACTCCGGACAGACCCAGTACTTC. Translating gives CAINRDSGQTQYF.

The chain employs TRBV15 and TRBJ2-7; TRBD2 agrees at 7 bases. J was trimmed by 3 bases and V by 2 bases; bases with no gene match: 1. CDR3 length: 13 residues. Germline V gene sequence: CDR1 LNHNV, CDR2 YYDKDF (reference sequence). The CDR3 sequence is CATSRPGGYEQYF. Written as DNA, the CDR3 is TGTGCCACCAGCAGACCGGGGGGCTACGAGCAGTACTTC.

Note on this clone: This sample also contains other DNA sequences that code for the same CDR3. The V gene is TRBV3-1 (or the pseudogene TRBV3-2), the J gene TRBJ1-1; D is undetermined. Trimming removed 0 bases at V and 4 bases at J, with 9 bases between. The CDR3 loop spans 14 amino acids. Germline CDR1 and CDR2: LGHDT and YNNKEL (reference sequence). The CDR3 is CASSQEVRGTEAFF. For the CDR3, the DNA is TGTGCCAGCAGCCAAGAGGTACGGGGCACTGAAGCTTTCTTT.

This clone was seen a few times. The rearrangement links TRBV6-5 to TRBJ2-2; 8 bases agree with TRBD1. Germline trimming cut 6 bases from V and 5 bases from J; bases unmatched to any gene: 5. In germline, CDR1 is MNHEY, CDR2 SVGAGI. The CDR3 sequence is 14 residues long. CDR3 sequence reads: CASRLDRVTGELFF. In nucleotides, the CDR3 is TGTGCCAGCAGGCTGGACAGGGTGACCGGGGAGCTGTTTTTT.

This chain connects TRBV11-2 to TRBJ2-3, with 7 positions matching TRBD1. Germline V gene data show CDR1 as SGHAT and CDR2 as FQNNGV. The CDR3 covers 15 residues. Trimming at V came to 4 bases and at J to 2 bases, leaving 6 bases not matched to a gene. The CDR3 nucleotides are TGTGCCAGCAGCTCGATACAGGGGAACACAGATACGCAGTATTTT. Protein sequence: CASSSIQGNTDTQYF.

The chain has TRBV5-1 and TRBJ2-2; a weak D match, TRBD1 (6 bases). In germline, CDR1 is SGHRS, CDR2 YFSETQ. This CDR3 comprises 17 residues. Trimming shortened V by 0 bases and J by 7 bases, and 19 bases separated the two germline ends. CDR3 residues: CASSLAGQGTEGGELFF. CDR3 nucleotide sequence: TGCGCCAGCAGCTTGGCCGGGCAGGGGACCGAGGGCGGGGAGCTGTTTTTT.

The chain has TRBV15 and TRBJ2-3, with 8 bases fitting TRBD2. This CDR3 is 14 amino acids long. Germline V gene sequence: CDR1 LNHNV, CDR2 YYDKDF (reference sequence). V shed 5 bases and J 8 bases; nucleotides not matched to a gene: 9. CDR3 protein: CATSPGGGLVTQYF. The CDR3, as DNA: TGTGCCACCAGCCCCGGGGGGGGGCTCGTTACGCAGTATTTT. Full variable domain (rest looked up from reference TRBV15 and TRBJ2-3): DAMVIQNPRYQVTQFGKPVTLSCSQTLNHNVMYWYQQKSSQAPKLLFHYYDKDFNNEADTPDNFQSRRPNTSFCFLDIRSPGLGDTAMYLCATSPGGGLVTQYFGPGTRLTVL.

CDR3 coding DNA: TGCGCCAGCAGCCAAAGAGGGGGCACTGAAGCTTTCTTT. Translation: CASSQRGGTEAFF. V usage is TRBV4-3 and J usage is TRBJ1-1, with a weak D call TRBD1 (6 bases). The V gene's germline CDR1 is LGHNA and CDR2 YSLEER. The CDR3 runs 13 residues. The V end was cut by 2 bases, the J end by 4 bases, with 8 bases between.

This chain joins TRBV19 and TRBJ1-6; no definite D call. Trimming removed 2 bases from V and 7 bases from J, with 15 bases in between. The germline gives CDR1 LNHDA, CDR2 SQIVND (reference sequence). This CDR3 has 16 amino acids. CDR3 nucleotides: TGTGCCAGTAGTATAATCCCAGGTCTCAACAATTCACCCCTCCACTTT. It codes for CASSIIPGLNNSPLHF.

V is TRBV19 and J is TRBJ2-7; the D is unclear. From germline, CDR1 is LNHDA and CDR2 SQIVND (reference sequence). This CDR3 has 13 residues. Trimming left V 2 bases short and J 2 bases short, with 7 bases between. The CDR3 reads CASSISSPYEQYF. CDR3 in DNA: TGTGCCAGTAGTATATCGAGCCCCTACGAGCAGTACTTC.

The chain combines TRBV23-1 with TRBJ1-1; D call uncertain. TRBV23-1 counts as an open reading frame of uncertain function. This CDR3 has 15 amino acids. V shed 0 bases and J shed 3 bases, with 11 bases lying between them. The CDR3 protein is CASSQSGDLDTEAFF. The CDR3 DNA is TGCGCCAGCAGTCAATCCGGGGATCTCGACACTGAAGCTTTCTTT.

About this clone itself: Other DNA sequences from this sample encode an identical CDR3 as well. J is TRBJ1-4 and V is TRBV18; D not resolved. This CDR3 region has 13 residues. Germline V CDR1 and CDR2: KGHSH, LQKENI. V lost 6 bases to trimming and J lost 1 base, with 6 bases between them. CDR3: CASSPGTNEKLFF. The DNA for the CDR3 is TGTGCCAGCTCTCCCGGAACTAATGAAAAACTGTTTTTT.

The rearrangement links TRBV7-2 to TRBJ1-1; D is unclear. V was trimmed by 3 bases and J by 8 bases, leaving 19 bases between them. Germline CDR1 and CDR2: SGHTA and FQGNSA. The CDR3 contains 15 residues. CDR3 coding DNA: TGTGCCAGCAGCTTTGGAGGGTTCCCTCCCTGGGAAGCTTTCTTT. This gives the protein CASSFGGFPPWEAFF.

The V gene is TRBV21-1, the J gene TRBJ1-2; TRBD1 is the table's D call, not checked against the DNA. TRBV21-1 is reported as a pseudogene. The CDR3 consists of 14 residues. CDR3 loop: CAGDRDDPNYGYTF. CDR3 DNA: TGTGCCGGGGACAGGGACGATCCTAACTATGGCTACACCTTC.

This chain uses TRBV13 with TRBJ1-2, with no clear D. Germline V gene data show CDR1 as PRHDT and CDR2 as FYEKMQ (reference sequence). The CDR3 totals 12 residues. Trimming took 2 bases from V and 4 from J, leaving 5 bases between them. The CDR3 DNA is TGTGCCAGCAGCTTATACTCCTATGGCTACACCTTC. Protein: CASSLYSYGYTF.

The gene calls are TRBV10-3 and TRBJ1-3; no reliable D call. V was cut by 3 bases and J by 1 base, with 10 bases left in between. The CDR3 length is 15 residues. Per the germline V gene, CDR1 is ENHRY and CDR2 is SYGVKD. The CDR3 is CAISDPRDSGNTIYF. The CDR3 DNA is TGTGCCATCAGTGACCCGAGGGATTCTGGAAACACCATATATTTT.

The V gene is TRBV5-8, the J gene TRBJ2-5; D may be TRBD2 (5 bases). The V gene lost 6 bases and the J gene lost 3 bases, with 15 bases spanning the gap. The germline gives CDR1 SGHTS, CDR2 YDEGEE. This CDR3 has 14 residues. The DNA of the CDR3 is TGTGCCAGCATTCTACCAGCGGCCAAAGAGACCCAGTACTTC. This translates into CASILPAAKETQYF.

The rearrangement uses TRBV4-2 and TRBJ2-2, with TRBD2 matching over 15 bases. CDR3 length: 19 amino acids. CDR1 and CDR2 from the germline V gene are LGHNA and YNFKEQ. Trimming cost V 8 bases and J 6 bases; bases outside gene matches: 16. The CDR3 DNA reads TGTGCCAGCGCACAGTTCGGACTAGCGGGGGGGCCAGGGGCCGGGGAGCTGTTTTTT. Its protein product is CASAQFGLAGGPGAGELFF.